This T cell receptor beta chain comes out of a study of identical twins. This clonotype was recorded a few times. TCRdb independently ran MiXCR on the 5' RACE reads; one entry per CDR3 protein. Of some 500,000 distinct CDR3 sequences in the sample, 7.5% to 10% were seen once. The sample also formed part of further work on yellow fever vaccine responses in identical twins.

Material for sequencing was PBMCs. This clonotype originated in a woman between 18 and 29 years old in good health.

The CDR3 nucleotides are TGTGCCAGCGTAAGTGACAGGGCAGTCGAGCAGTACTTC. Translating it yields CASVSDRAVEQYF. The V call is TRBV28, the J call TRBJ2-7; 7 bases align to TRBD1. V trimming: 8 bases; J trimming: 6 bases; junction bases outside the gene matches: 10. This CDR3 is built from 13 residues. Germline V gene data show CDR1 as MDHEN and CDR2 as SYDVKM.